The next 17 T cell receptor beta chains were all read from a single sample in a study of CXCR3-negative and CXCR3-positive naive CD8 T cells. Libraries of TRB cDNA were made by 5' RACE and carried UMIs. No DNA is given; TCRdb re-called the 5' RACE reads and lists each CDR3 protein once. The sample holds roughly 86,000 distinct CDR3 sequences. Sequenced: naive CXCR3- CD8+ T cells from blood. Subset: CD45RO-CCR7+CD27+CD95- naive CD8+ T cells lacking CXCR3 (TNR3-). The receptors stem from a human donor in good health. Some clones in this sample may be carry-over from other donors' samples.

This CDR3 reads CSVEDPRRGDTQYF. The rearrangement links TRBV29-1 to TRBJ2-3. Germline assignment: CDR1 SQVTM and CDR2 ANQGSEA. This CDR3 region has 14 residues.

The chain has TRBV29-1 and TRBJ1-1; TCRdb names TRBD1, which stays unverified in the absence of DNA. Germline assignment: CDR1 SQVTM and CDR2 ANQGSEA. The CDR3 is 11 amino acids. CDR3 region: CSVTQGPEAFF.

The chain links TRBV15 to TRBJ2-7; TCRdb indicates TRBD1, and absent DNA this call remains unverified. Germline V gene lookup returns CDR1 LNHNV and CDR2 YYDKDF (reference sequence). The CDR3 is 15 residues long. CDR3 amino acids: CATSLNPGTHYEQYF.

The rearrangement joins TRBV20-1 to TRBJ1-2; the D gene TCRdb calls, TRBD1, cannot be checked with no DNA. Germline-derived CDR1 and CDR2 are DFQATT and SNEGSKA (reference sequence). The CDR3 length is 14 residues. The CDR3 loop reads CSARVRTTFYGYTF.

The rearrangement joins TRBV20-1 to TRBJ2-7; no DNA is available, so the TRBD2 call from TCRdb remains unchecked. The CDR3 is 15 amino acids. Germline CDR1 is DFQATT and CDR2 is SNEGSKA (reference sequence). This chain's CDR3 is CSARLGLAGGNEQYF.

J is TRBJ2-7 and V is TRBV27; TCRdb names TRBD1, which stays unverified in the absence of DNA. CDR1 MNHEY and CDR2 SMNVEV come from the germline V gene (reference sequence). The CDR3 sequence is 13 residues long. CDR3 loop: CASSQVPPYEQYF.

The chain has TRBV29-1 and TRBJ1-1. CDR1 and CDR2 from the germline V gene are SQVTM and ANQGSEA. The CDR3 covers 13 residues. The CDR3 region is CSVVPLVGTEAFF.

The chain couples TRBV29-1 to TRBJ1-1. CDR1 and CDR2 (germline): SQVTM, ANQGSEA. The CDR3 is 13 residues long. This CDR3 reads CSVELDGHTEAFF.

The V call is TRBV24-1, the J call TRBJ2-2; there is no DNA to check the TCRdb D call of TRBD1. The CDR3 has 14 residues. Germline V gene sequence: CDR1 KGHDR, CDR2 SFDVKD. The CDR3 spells CATSSGEHTGELFF.

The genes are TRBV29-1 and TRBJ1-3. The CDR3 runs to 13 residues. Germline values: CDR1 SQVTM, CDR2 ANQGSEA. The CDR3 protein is CSVELEQGNTIYF.

CDR3 residues: CASSDSKGNTEAFF. The rearrangement uses TRBV2 and TRBJ1-1. Germline V lookup: CDR1 SNHLY, CDR2 FYNNEI. The CDR3 covers 14 residues. Combining the CDR3 with reference TRBV2 and TRBJ1-1 gives the whole variable domain EPEVTQTPSHQVTQMGQEVILRCVPISNHLYFYWYRQILGQKVEFLVSFYNNEISEKSEIFDDQFSVERPDGSNFTLKIRSTKLEDSAMYFCASSDSKGNTEAFFGQGTRLTVV.

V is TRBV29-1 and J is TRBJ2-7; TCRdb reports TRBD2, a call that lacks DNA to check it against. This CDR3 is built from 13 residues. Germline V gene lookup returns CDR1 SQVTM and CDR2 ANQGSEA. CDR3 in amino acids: CSVNLAGGSEQYF.

CDR3 loop: CASSQVARNGELFF. The chain recombines TRBV14 with TRBJ2-2. Germline loops: CDR1 SGHDN, CDR2 FVKESK. This CDR3 is 14 amino acids long.

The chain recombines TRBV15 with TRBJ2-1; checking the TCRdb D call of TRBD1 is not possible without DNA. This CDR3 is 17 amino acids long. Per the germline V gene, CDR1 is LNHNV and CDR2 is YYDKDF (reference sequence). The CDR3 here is CATSRTSDRGHKHQQFF.

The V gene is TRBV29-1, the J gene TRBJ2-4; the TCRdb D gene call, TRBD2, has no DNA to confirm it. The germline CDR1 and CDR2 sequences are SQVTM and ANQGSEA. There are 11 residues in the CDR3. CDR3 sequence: CSVGLGALRCF.

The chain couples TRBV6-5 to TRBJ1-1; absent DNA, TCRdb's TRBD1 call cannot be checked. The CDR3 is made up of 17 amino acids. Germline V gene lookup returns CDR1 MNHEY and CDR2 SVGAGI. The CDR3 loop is CASSYQLPEGMNTEAFF.

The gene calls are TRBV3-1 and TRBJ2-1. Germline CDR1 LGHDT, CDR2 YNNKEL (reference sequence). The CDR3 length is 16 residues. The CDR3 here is CASSQSETGTYNEQFF.